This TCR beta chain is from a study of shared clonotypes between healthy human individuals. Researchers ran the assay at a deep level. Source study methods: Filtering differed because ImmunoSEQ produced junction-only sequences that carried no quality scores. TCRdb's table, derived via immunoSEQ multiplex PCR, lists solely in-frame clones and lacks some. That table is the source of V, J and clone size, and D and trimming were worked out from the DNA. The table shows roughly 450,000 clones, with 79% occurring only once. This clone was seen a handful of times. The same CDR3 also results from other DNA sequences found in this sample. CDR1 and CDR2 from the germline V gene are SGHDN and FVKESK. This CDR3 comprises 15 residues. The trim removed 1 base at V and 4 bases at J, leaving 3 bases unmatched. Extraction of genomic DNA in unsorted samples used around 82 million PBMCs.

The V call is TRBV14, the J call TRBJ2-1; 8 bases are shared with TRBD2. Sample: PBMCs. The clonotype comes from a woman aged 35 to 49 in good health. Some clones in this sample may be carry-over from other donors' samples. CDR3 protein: CASSQVAGGYNEQFF. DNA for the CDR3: TGTGCCAGCAGCCAAGTTGCGGGGGGATACAATGAGCAGTTCTTC.